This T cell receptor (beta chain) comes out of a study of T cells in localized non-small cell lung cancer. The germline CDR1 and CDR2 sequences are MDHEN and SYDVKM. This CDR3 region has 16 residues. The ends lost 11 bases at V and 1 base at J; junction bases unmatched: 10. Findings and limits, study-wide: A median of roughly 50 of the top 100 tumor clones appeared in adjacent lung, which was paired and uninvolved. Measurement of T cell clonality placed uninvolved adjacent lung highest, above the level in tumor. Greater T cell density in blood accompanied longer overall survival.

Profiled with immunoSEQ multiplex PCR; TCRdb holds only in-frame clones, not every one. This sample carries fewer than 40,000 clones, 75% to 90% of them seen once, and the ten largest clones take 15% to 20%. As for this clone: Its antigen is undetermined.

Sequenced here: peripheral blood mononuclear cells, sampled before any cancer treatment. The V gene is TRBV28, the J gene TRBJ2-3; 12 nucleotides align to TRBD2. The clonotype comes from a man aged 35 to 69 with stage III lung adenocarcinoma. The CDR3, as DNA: TGTGCCGGAGCCCCGACTAGCGGGGGAGGCACAGATACGCAGTATTTT. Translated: CAGAPTSGGGTDTQYF. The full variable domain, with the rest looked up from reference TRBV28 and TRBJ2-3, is DVKVTQSSRYLVKRTGEKVFLECVQDMDHENMFWYRQDPGLGLRLIYFSYDVKMKEKGDIPEGYSVSREKKERFSLILESASTNQTSMYLCAGAPTSGGGTDTQYFGPGTRLTVL.